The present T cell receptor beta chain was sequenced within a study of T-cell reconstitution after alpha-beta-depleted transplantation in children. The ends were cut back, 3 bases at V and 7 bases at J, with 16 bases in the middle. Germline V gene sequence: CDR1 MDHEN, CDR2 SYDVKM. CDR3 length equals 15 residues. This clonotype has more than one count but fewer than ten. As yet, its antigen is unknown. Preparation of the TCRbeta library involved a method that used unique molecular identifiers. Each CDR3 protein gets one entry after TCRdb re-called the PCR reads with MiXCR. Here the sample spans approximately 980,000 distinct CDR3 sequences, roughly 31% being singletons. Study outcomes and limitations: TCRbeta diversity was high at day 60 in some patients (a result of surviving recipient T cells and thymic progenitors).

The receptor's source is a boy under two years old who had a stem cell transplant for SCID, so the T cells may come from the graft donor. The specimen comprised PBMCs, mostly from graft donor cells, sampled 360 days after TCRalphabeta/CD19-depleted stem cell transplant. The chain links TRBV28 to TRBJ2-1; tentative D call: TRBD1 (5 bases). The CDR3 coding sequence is TGTGCCAGCAGTTTTGGACAAGGGATGGGAAATGAGCAGTTCTTC. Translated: CASSFGQGMGNEQFF. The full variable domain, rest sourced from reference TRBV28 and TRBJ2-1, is DVKVTQSSRYLVKRTGEKVFLECVQDMDHENMFWYRQDPGLGLRLIYFSYDVKMKEKGDIPEGYSVSREKKERFSLILESASTNQTSMYLCASSFGQGMGNEQFFGPGTRLTVL.